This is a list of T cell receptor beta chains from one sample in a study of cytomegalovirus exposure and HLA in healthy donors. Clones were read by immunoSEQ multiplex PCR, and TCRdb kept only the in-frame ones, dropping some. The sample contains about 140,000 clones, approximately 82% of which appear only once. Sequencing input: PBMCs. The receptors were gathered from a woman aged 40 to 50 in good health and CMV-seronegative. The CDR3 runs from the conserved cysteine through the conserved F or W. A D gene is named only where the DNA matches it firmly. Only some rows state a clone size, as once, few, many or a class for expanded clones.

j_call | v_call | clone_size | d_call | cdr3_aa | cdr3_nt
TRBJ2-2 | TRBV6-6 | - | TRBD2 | CASSYSAGANTGELFF | TGTGCCAGCAGTTACTCGGCGGGGGCGAACACCGGGGAGCTGTTTTTT
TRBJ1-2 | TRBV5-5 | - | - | CASSYRDRIYGYTF | TGTGCCAGCAGCTACCGCGACAGGATCTATGGCTACACCTTC
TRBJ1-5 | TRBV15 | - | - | CATSASREPQHF | TGTGCCACCAGCGCTTCCCGGGAGCCCCAGCATTTT
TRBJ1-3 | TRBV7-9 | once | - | CASSLDRAGNTIYF | TGTGCCAGCAGCTTAGACAGGGCGGGAAACACCATATATTTT
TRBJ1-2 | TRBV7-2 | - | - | CASSLGRTYYGYTF | TGTGCCAGCAGCCTTGGACGGACTTACTATGGCTACACCTTC
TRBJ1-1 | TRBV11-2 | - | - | CASSTLRGRDTEAFF | TGTGCCAGCAGCACTCTCCGAGGGAGGGACACTGAAGCTTTCTTT
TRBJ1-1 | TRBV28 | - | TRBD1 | CASSPTGGRARLGEAFF | TGTGCCAGCAGTCCTACAGGGGGACGGGCACGGTTGGGGGAAGCTTTCTTT
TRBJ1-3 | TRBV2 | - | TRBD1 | CASSEPDRVSSGNTIYF | TGTGCCAGCAGTGAACCAGACAGGGTGAGCTCTGGAAACACCATATATTTT
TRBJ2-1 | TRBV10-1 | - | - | CASTGEQFF | TGCGCCAGCACGGGTGAGCAGTTCTTC
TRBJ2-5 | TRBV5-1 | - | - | CASSLGDNTWGETQYF | TGCGCCAGCAGCCTGGGGGACAATACCTGGGGAGAGACCCAGTACTTC
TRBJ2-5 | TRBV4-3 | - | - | CASSLTGKGETQYF | TGCGCCAGCAGCCTCACAGGGAAAGGGGAGACCCAGTACTTC
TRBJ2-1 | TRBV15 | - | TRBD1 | CATSRKQGADYNEQFF | TGTGCCACCAGCAGAAAACAGGGGGCGGACTACAATGAGCAGTTCTTC
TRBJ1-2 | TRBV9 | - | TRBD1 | CASSGGQARYTF | TGTGCCAGCAGCGGAGGACAGGCCCGCTACACCTTC
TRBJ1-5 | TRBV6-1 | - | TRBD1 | CALGQSLDQPQHF | TGTGCCTTGGGACAGTCTTTAGATCAGCCCCAGCATTTT
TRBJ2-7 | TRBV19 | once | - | CASSTGHTYEQYF | TGTGCCAGTAGTACAGGACACACCTACGAGCAGTACTTC
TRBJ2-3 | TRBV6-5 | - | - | CASTNPRGTQYF | TGTGCCAGCACCAACCCCCGGGGTACGCAGTATTTT
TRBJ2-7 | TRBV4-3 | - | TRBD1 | CASSQGYTGTGTYEQYF | TGCGCCAGCAGCCAAGGATACACCGGGACAGGAACCTACGAGCAGTACTTC
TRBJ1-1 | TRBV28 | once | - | CASSLNGRQKAFF | TGTGCCAGCAGTTTGAACGGTCGACAGAAAGCTTTCTTT
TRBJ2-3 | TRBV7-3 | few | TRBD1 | CASSLGQGITDTQYF | TGTGCCAGCAGCTTGGGACAGGGTATAACAGATACGCAGTATTTT
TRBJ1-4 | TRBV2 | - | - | CASGGGKLFF | TGTGCCAGCGGGGGGGGAAAACTGTTTTTT
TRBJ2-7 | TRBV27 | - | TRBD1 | CASSTGTGAYEQYF | TGTGCCAGCAGCACCGGGACAGGGGCCTACGAGCAGTACTTC
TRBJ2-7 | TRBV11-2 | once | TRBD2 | CASSKTIGGTSVYEQYF | TGTGCCAGCAGCAAAACGATCGGGGGGACTAGCGTTTACGAGCAGTACTTC
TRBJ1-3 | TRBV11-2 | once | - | CASSQSRGDTIYF | TGTGCCAGCAGTCAATCCCGGGGTGACACCATATATTTT
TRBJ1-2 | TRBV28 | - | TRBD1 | CASSFPRGQGRGYTF | TGTGCCAGCAGTTTCCCGAGGGGGCAGGGCCGGGGCTACACCTTC
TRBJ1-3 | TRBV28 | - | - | CAISSRAGNTIYF | TGTGCCATATCTTCGAGGGCTGGAAACACCATATATTTT
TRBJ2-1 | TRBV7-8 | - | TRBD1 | CASSTGQFYNEQFF | TGTGCCAGCAGTACGGGACAGTTCTACAATGAGCAGTTCTTC
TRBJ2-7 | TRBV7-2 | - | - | CASSLARWRAERSEQYF | TGTGCCAGCAGCTTAGCGCGGTGGAGGGCAGAGAGAAGCGAGCAGTACTTC
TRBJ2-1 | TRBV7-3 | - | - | CASSGDPSGQQFF | TGTGCCAGCAGCGGCGACCCAAGCGGACAGCAGTTCTTC
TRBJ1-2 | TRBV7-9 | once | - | CASSGGFGYTF | TGTGCCAGCAGCGGGGGCTTCGGCTACACCTTC
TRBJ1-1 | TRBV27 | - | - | CASSFAVLKPAWNTEASF | TGTGCCAGCAGTTTTGCGGTCCTTAAGCCGGCTTGGAACACTGAAGCTTCCTTT
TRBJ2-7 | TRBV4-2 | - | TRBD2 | CASSQDAGVNAEQYF | TGTGCCAGCAGCCAAGATGCGGGAGTCAATGCCGAGCAGTACTTC
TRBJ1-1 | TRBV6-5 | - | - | CASTPYQGNTEAFF | TGTGCCAGCACCCCGTATCAGGGTAACACTGAAGCTTTCTTT
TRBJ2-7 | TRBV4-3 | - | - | CASSPNRLEPRTIPHEQYF | TGCGCCAGCAGCCCCAATCGACTAGAACCCCGAACCATTCCCCACGAGCAGTACTTC
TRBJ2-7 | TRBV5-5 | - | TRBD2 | CASSNTGTRDEQYF | TGTGCCAGCAGCAATACCGGGACTAGAGACGAGCAGTACTTC
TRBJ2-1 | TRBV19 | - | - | CASSMGQMSNEQFF | TGTGCCAGTAGTATGGGGCAGATGAGCAATGAGCAGTTCTTC
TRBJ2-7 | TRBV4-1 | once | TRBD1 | CASSLGTGGRRYEQYF | TGCGCCAGCAGCCTTGGGACAGGGGGGAGGCGATACGAGCAGTACTTC
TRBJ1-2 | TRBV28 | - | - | CASSRPGRDNPGYTF | TGTGCCAGCAGCCGCCCCGGGAGGGACAACCCAGGCTACACCTTC
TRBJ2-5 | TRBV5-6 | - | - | CASSPMSRYQETQYF | TGTGCCAGCAGCCCCATGTCTAGGTACCAAGAGACCCAGTACTTC
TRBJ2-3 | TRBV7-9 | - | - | CASSFGRDHFTDTQYF | TGTGCCAGCAGCTTTGGGCGGGATCATTTCACAGATACGCAGTATTTT
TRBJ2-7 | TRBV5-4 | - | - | CASSHDSYEQYF | TGTGCCAGCTCTCATGACAGCTACGAGCAGTACTTC
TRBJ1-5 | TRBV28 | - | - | CASSPLLGRISNQPQHF | TGTGCCAGCAGCCCCCTTCTTGGGAGGATTAGCAATCAGCCCCAGCATTTT
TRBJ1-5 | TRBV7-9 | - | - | CASSGGGGQPQHF | TGTGCCAGCAGCGGAGGTGGAGGCCAGCCCCAGCATTTT
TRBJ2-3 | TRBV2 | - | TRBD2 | CASSEAGFLAGDTQYF | TGTGCCAGCAGTGAAGCGGGCTTTCTAGCGGGAGATACGCAGTATTTT
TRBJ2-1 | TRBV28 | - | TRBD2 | CASRHTSGTYNEQFF | TGTGCCAGCAGACACACTAGCGGGACTTACAATGAGCAGTTCTTC
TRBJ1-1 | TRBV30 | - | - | CAWSVRRGTEAFF | TGTGCCTGGAGTGTACGGAGAGGGACTGAAGCTTTCTTT
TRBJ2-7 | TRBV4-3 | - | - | CASSQGAAALYEQYF | TGCGCCAGCAGCCAAGGGGCAGCGGCCCTCTACGAGCAGTACTTC
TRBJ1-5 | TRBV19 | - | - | CASVGAFVVSGNQPQHF | TGTGCCAGTGTTGGGGCATTCGTAGTTTCAGGCAATCAGCCCCAGCATTTT
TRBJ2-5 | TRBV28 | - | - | CAGGASGETQYF | TGTGCCGGGGGGGCTAGCGGAGAGACCCAGTACTTC
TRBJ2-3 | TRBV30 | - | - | CAWSATLTRSRTDTQYF | TGTGCCTGGAGTGCAACCTTAACTCGCTCCAGGACAGATACGCAGTATTTT
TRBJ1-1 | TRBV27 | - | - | CASSLRPGTTEAFF | TGTGCCAGCAGTTTACGCCCGGGTACCACTGAAGCTTTCTTT
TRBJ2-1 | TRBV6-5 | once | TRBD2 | CASRTSGSRHEQFF | TGTGCCAGCAGAACTAGCGGGAGTCGCCATGAGCAGTTCTTC
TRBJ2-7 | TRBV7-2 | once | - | CASSLRGLEQYF | TGTGCCAGCAGCTTAAGGGGTTTGGAGCAGTACTTC